The sample holds one count of the clone carrying this T cell receptor beta chain. The antigen remains undetermined. This sample is part of a study of response to subunit inactivated influenza vaccine. General study findings and limits: Authors proposed each seasonal influenza vaccination draws in few new T cells.

V dropped 6 bases and J dropped 8; count of bases not matched to a gene: 11. This CDR3 contains 17 residues. TCRdb reprocessed the RT-PCR reads with MiXCR, giving one entry per CDR3 protein. The sample has more than 700,000 distinct CDR3 sequences, 21% seen once. The chain is built from TRBV12-3 or TRBV12-4 and TRBJ2-3; 16 bases are a match to TRBD2. This specimen consisted of PBMCs from blood, obtained 4 to 6 days after vaccination. The clonotype originates from a man in his forties or fifties who received an inactivated influenza vaccine. The CDR3 is CASRKPGLAGGLGTQYF. The CDR3 region has the DNA TGTGCCAGCAGAAAACCGGGACTAGCGGGAGGGTTAGGTACGCAGTATTTT.